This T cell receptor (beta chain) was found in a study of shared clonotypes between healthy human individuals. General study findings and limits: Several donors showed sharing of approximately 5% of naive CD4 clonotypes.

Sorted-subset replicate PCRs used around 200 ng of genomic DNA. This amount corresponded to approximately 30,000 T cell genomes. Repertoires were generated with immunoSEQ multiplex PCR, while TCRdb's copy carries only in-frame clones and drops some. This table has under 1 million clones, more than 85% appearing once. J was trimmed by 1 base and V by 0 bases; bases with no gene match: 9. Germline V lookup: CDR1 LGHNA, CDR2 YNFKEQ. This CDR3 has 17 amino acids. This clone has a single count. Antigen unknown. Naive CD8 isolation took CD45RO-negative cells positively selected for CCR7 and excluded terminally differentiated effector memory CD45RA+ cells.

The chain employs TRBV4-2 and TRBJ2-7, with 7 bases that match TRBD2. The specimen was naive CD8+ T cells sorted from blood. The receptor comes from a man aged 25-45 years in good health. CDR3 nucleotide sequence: TGTGCCAGCAGCCAAGAACCAGCGGGGAGTGTATCCTACGAGCAGTACTTC. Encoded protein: CASSQEPAGSVSYEQYF.